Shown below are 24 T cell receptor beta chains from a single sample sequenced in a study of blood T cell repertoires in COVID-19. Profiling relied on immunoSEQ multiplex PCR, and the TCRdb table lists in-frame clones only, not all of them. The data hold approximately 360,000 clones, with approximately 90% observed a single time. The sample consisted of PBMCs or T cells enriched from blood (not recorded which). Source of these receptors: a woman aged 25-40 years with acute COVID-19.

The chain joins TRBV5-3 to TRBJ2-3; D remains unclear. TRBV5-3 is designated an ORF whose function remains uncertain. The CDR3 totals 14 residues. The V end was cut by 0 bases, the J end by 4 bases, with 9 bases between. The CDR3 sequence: CARSLAVPPDTQYF. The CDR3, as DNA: TGTGCCAGAAGCTTGGCCGTCCCCCCAGATACGCAGTATTTT.

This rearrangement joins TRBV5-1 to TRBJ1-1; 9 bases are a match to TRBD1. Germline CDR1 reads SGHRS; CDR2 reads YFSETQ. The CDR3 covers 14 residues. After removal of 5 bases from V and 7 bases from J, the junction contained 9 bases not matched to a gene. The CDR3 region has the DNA TGCGCCAGCAGTCCTACAGGGGGCATGGGTGAAGCTTTCTTT. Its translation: CASSPTGGMGEAFF.

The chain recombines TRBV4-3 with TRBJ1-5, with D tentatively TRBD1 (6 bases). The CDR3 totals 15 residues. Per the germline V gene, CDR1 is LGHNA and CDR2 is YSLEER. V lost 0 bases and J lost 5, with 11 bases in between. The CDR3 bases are TGCGCCAGCAGCCAAGACCGGGGGGCTGATCAGCCCCAGCATTTT. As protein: CASSQDRGADQPQHF.

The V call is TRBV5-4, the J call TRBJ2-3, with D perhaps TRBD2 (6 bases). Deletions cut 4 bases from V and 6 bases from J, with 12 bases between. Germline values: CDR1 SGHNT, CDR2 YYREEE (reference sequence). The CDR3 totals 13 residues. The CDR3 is CASSIIRGDTQYF. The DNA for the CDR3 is TGTGCCAGCAGCATCATCCGGGGGGATACGCAGTATTTT. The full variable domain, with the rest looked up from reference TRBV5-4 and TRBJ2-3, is ETGVTQSPTHLIKTRGQQVTLRCSSQSGHNTVSWYQQALGQGPQFIFQYYREEENGRGNFPPRFSGLQFPNYSSELNVNALELDDSALYLCASSIIRGDTQYFGPGTRLTVL.

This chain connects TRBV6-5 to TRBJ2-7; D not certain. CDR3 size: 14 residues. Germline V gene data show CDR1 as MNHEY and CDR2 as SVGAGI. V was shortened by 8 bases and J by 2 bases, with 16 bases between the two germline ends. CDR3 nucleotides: TGTGCCAGCGCCCCGGGTGCACTTGCCTACGAGCAGTACTTC. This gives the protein CASAPGALAYEQYF.

DNA of the CDR3: TGTGCCAGCAGCCCCCGGGGCGGGGGTTTGAATGAGCAGTTCTTC. Protein sequence: CASSPRGGGLNEQFF. The chain carries TRBV5-8 and TRBJ2-1; 7 bases agree with TRBD2. Unmatched junction bases numbered 11, after V lost 4 bases and J lost 7 bases. The germline gives CDR1 SGHTS, CDR2 YDEGEE. The CDR3 extends over 15 amino acids. Combining the CDR3 with reference TRBV5-8 and TRBJ2-1 gives the whole variable domain EAGVTQSPTHLIKTRGQQATLRCSPISGHTSVYWYQQALGLGLQFLLWYDEGEERNRGNFPPRFSGRQFPNYSSELNVNALELEDSALYLCASSPRGGGLNEQFFGPGTRLTVL.

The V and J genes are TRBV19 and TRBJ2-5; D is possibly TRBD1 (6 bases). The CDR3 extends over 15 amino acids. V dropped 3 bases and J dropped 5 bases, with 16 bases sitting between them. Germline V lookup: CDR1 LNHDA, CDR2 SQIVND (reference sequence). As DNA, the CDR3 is TGTGCCAGTAGTATCGGGACAACAAGAACGGAGACCCAGTACTTC. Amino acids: CASSIGTTRTETQYF.

CDR3 DNA sequence: TGTGCCACCAGTGAGGGGGGACGGGAGAGCTCCTACGAGCAGTACTTC. Encoded protein: CATSEGGRESSYEQYF. The gene calls are TRBV24-1 and TRBJ2-7; weak D call: TRBD2 (6 bases). The CDR3 spans 16 residues. V was cut by 4 bases and J by 0 bases, with 15 bases left in between. CDR1 is KGHDR and CDR2 is SFDVKD in the germline V gene.

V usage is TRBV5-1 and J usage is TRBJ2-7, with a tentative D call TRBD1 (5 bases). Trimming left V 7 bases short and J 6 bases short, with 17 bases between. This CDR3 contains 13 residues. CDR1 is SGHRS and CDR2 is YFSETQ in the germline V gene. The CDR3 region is CASYQKQASEQYF. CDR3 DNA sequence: TGCGCCAGCTATCAAAAACAGGCCTCCGAGCAGTACTTC.

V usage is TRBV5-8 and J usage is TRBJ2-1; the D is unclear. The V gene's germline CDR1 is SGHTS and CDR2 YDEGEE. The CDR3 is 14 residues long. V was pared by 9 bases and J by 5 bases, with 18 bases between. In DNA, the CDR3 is TGTGCCACCTCCCCGTGGAGCGAAAACAATGAGCAGTTCTTC. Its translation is CATSPWSENNEQFF.

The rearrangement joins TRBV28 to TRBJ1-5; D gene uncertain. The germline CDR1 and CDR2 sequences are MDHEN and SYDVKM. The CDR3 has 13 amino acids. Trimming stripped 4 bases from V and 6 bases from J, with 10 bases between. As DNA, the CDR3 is TGTGCCAGCAGTTCCCTATCCGGTCAGCCCCAGCATTTT. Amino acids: CASSSLSGQPQHF.

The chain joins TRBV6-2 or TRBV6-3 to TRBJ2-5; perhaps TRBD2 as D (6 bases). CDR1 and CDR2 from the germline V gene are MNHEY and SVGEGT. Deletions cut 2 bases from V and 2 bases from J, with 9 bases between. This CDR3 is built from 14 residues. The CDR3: CASSYDGGQETQYF. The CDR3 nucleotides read TGTGCCAGCAGTTACGACGGGGGACAAGAGACCCAGTACTTC.

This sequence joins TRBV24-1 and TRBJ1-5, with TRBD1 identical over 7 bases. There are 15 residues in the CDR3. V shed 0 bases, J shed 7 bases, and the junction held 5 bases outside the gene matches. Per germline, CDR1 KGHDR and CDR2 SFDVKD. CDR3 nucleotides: TGTGCCACCAGTGATTTGCAGGGGGACTGGCAGCCCCAGCATTTT. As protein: CATSDLQGDWQPQHF.

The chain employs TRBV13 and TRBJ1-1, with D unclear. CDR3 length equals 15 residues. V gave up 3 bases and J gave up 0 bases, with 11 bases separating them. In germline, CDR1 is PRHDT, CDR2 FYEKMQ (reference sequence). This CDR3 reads CASSFPAGVNTEAFF. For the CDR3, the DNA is TGTGCCAGCAGCTTCCCCGCCGGGGTGAACACTGAAGCTTTCTTT.

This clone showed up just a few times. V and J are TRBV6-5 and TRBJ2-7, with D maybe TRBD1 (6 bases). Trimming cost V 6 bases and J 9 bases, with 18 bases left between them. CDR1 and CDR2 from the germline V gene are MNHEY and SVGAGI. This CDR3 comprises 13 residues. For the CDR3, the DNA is TGTGCCAGCAGGACTGCAGGGGTTGTACGGCAGTACTTC. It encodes CASRTAGVVRQYF.

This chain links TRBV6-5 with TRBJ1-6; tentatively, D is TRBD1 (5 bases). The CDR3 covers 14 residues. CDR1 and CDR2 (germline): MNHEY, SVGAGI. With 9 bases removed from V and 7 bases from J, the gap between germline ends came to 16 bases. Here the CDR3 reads CASRGLLDNSPLHF. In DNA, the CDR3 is TGTGCCAGTCGGGGGTTGTTGGACAATTCACCCCTCCACTTT.

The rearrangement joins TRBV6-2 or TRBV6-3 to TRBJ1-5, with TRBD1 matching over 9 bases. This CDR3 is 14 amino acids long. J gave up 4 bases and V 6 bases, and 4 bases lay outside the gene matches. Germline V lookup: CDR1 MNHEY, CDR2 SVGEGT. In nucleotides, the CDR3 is TGTGCCAGCAGCAACAGGGGGCGAAATCAGCCCCAGCATTTT. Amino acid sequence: CASSNRGRNQPQHF.

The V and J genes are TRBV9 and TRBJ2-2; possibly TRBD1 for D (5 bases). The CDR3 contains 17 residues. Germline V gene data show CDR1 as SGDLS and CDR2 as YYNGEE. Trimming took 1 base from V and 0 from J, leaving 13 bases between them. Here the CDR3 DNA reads TGTGCCAGCAGCGTATCGGCACAGGTCGCGAACACCGGGGAGCTGTTTTTT. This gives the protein CASSVSAQVANTGELFF.

CDR3 DNA sequence: TGTGCCAGCAGTGGCAGCGGGTTCAGCTCCTACGAGCAGTACTTC. Its protein is CASSGSGFSSYEQYF. The V gene is TRBV2, the J gene TRBJ2-7; D possibly corresponds to TRBD2 (6 bases). The V end was cut by 4 bases, the J end by 0 bases, with 13 bases between. CDR1 and CDR2 (germline): SNHLY, FYNNEI. The CDR3 runs 15 residues.

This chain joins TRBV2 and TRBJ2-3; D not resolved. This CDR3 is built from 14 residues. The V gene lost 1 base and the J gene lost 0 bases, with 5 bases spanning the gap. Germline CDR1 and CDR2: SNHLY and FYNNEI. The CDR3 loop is CASSEDFSTDTQYF. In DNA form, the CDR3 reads TGTGCCAGCAGTGAAGACTTCAGCACAGATACGCAGTATTTT.

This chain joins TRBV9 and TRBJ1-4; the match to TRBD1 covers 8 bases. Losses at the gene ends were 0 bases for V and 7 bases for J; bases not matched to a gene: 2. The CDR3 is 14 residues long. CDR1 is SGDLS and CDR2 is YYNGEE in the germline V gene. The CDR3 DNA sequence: TGTGCCAGCAGCGTAGTGGGGACAGGTGAAAAACTGTTTTTT. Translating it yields CASSVVGTGEKLFF. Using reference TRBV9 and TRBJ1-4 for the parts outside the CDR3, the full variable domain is DSGVTQTPKHLITATGQRVTLRCSPRSGDLSVYWYQQSLDQGLQFLIQYYNGEERAKGNILERFSAQQFPDLHSELNLSSLELGDSALYFCASSVVGTGEKLFFGSGTQLSVL.

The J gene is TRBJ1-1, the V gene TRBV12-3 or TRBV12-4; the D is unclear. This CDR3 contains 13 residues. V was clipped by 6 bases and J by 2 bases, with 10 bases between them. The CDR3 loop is CASSLPGNTEAFF. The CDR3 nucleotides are TGTGCCAGCAGCCTACCGGGAAACACTGAAGCTTTCTTT.

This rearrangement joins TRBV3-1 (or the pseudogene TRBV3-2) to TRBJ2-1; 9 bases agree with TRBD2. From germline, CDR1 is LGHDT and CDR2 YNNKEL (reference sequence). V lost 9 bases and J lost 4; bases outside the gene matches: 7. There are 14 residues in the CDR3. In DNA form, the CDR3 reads TGTGCCAGTCGGCGGGGGGGACGGTACAATGAGCAGTTCTTC. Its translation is CASRRGGRYNEQFF.

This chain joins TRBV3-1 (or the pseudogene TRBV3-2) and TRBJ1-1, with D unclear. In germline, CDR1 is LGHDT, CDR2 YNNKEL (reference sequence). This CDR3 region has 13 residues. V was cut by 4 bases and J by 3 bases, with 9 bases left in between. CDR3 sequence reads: CASSLRQDTEAFF. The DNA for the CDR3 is TGTGCCAGCAGCCTAAGACAAGACACTGAAGCTTTCTTT.